Below, one TCR beta chain is given with its context. This specimen comes from a study of T-cell reconstitution after alpha-beta-depleted transplantation in children. The CDR3 has 12 residues. CDR1 is DFQATT, CDR2 SNEGSKA, per germline (reference sequence). V shed 1 base and J shed 10 bases, with 11 bases lying between them. The TCRbeta library was prepared with unique molecular identifiers. TCRdb called the PCR reads again in MiXCR, with one record for every CDR3 protein. The data hold 250,000 to 400,000 distinct CDR3 sequences, with approximately 20% observed a single time. The chain has TRBV20-1 and TRBJ2-1, with D possibly TRBD2 on 5 matching bases. This sequence was found in a male patient aged 10 to 17 who had a stem cell transplant for acute lymphoblastic leukemia, so the T cells may come from the graft donor. The sample consisted of PBMCs, mostly from graft donor cells, taken 180 days after TCRalphabeta/CD19-depleted stem cell transplant. CDR3: CSARALAWEQFF. In nucleotides, the CDR3 is TGCAGTGCTAGAGCCCTAGCATGGGAGCAGTTCTTC.